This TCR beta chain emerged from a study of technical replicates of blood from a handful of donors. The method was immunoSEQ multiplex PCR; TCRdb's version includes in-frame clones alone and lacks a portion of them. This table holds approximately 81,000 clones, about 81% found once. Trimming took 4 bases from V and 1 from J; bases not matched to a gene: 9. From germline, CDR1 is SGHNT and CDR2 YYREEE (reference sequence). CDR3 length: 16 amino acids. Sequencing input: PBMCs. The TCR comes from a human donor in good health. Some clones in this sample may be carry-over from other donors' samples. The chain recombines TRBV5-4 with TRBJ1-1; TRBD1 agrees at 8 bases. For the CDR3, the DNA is TGTGCCAGCAGCAGAAGACAGGGGATTAGGAACACTGAAGCTTTCTTT. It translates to CASSRRQGIRNTEAFF.